Each of the 5 T cell receptor beta chains below was sequenced from the same sample in a study of neoadjuvant anti-PD-1 for oral cavity cancer. The method was immunoSEQ multiplex PCR; TCRdb's version includes in-frame clones alone and lacks a portion of them. The profile covers more than 50,000 clones, with approximately 80% appearing a single time and roughly 2.6% taken by the ten largest. The sequenced sample was PBMCs, obtained before nivolumab (anti-PD-1) treatment. The source of these receptors is a person aged 35 to 85 with oral cavity squamous cell carcinoma.

Comment on this clone: The germline gene is not matched at one end of the junction; a read error may be the cause. V usage is TRBV19 and J usage is TRBJ2-3, with D possibly being TRBD1 (5 bases). Germline CDR1 is LNHDA and CDR2 is SQIVND (reference sequence). This CDR3 spans 12 amino acids. The CDR3 DNA sequence: TGTGCCAGTAGTATGACCACAGGTACGCAGTATTTT. Encoded protein: CASSMTTGTQYF.

V gene TRBV5-4 combines with J gene TRBJ2-3; D is possibly TRBD2 (5 bases). Per germline, CDR1 SGHNT and CDR2 YYREEE (reference sequence). Trimming removed 4 bases at V and 0 bases at J, with 9 bases between. CDR3 size: 14 residues. CDR3 in amino acids: CASSQSGSTDTQYF. In DNA, the CDR3 is TGTGCCAGCAGCCAAAGCGGAAGCACAGATACGCAGTATTTT.

V and J are TRBV11-2 and TRBJ2-7; a possible D gene is TRBD1 (6 bases). The CDR3 has 11 residues. Germline values: CDR1 SGHAT, CDR2 FQNNGV. V lost 5 bases, J lost 9 bases, and 11 bases lay in between. CDR3 protein: CASSTGTGQYF. Written as DNA, the CDR3 is TGTGCCAGCAGCACAGGGACCGGGCAGTACTTC.

The V and J genes are TRBV5-1 and TRBJ2-2, with no clear D. The V and J ends lost 3 bases and 1 base respectively, with 4 bases between them. The CDR3 spans 13 residues. Germline V lookup: CDR1 SGHRS, CDR2 YFSETQ. CDR3 region: CASSSKNTGELFF. DNA of the CDR3: TGCGCCAGCAGCTCAAAGAACACCGGGGAGCTGTTTTTT.

V usage is TRBV2 and J usage is TRBJ1-5; 8 nucleotides align to TRBD1. Germline CDR1 SNHLY, CDR2 FYNNEI. The CDR3 is made up of 15 amino acids. V was pared by 4 bases and J by 2 bases, with 4 bases of the junction left unmatched. The chain's CDR3 is CASSAATGGNQPQHF. In DNA form, the CDR3 reads TGTGCCAGCAGTGCCGCGACAGGGGGCAATCAGCCCCAGCATTTT.